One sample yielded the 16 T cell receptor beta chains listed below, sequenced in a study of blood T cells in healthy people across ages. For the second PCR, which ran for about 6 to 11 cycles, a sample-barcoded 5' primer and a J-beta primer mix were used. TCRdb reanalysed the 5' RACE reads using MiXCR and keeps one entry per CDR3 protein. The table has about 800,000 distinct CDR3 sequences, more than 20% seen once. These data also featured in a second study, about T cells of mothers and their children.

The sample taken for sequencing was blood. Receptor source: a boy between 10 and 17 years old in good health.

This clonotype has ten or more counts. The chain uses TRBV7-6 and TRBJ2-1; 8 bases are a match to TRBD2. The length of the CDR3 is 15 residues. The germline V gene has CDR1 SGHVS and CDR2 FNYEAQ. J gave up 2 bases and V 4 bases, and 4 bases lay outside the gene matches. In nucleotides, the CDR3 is TGTGCCAGCAGCTCCGAGCGGGGGACCTACAATGAGCAGTTCTTC. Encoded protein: CASSSERGTYNEQFF. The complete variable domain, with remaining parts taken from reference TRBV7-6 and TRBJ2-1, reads GAGVSQSPRYKVTKRGQDVALRCDPISGHVSLYWYRQALGQGPEFLTYFNYEAQQDKSGLPNDRFSAERPEGSISTLTIQRTEQRDSAMYRCASSSERGTYNEQFFGPGTRLTVL.

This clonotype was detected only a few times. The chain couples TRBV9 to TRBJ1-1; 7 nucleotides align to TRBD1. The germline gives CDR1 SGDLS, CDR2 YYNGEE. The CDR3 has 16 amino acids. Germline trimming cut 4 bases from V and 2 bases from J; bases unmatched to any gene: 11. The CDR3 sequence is CASSPGLQGFNTEAFF. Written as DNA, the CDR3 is TGTGCCAGCAGCCCAGGATTACAGGGGTTTAACACTGAAGCTTTCTTT. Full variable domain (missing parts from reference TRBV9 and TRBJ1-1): DSGVTQTPKHLITATGQRVTLRCSPRSGDLSVYWYQQSLDQGLQFLIQYYNGEERAKGNILERFSAQQFPDLHSELNLSSLELGDSALYFCASSPGLQGFNTEAFFGQGTRLTVV.

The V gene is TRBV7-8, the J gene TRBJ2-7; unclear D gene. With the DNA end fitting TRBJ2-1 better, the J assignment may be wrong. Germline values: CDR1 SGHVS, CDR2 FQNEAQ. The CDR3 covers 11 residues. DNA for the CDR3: TGTGCCAGCAGCCAGGTTGATGAGCAGTTCTTC. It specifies CASSQVDEQFF.

In nucleotides, the CDR3 is TGTGCCAGCAGTGACCCCGGACTAGCGGGAGTCTATATGGCAGAGACCCAGTACTTC. Its translation: CASSDPGLAGVYMAETQYF. The gene calls are TRBV6-1 and TRBJ2-5, with 13 bases that match TRBD2. The CDR3 runs to 19 residues. Germline V CDR1 and CDR2: MNHNS, SASEGT. V gave up 3 bases and J gave up 4 bases; unmatched junction bases: 14.

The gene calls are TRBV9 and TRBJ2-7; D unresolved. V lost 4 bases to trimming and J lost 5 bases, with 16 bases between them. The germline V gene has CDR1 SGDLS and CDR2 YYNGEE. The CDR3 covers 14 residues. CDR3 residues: CASSPLPGFDEQYF. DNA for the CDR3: TGTGCCAGCAGCCCCCTCCCCGGTTTCGACGAGCAGTACTTC.

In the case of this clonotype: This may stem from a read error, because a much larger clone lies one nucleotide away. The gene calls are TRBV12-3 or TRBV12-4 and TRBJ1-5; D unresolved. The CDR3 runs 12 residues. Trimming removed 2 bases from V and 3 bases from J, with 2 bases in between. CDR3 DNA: TGTGCCAGCAGTTTAATCAATCAGCCCCAGCATTTT. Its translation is CASSLINQPQHF.

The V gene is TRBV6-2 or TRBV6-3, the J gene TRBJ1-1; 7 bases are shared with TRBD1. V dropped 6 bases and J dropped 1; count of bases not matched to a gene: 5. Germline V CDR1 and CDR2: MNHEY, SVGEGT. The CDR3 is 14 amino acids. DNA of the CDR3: TGTGCCAGCAGAAGGACAGGAACGAACACTGAAGCTTTCTTT. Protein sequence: CASRRTGTNTEAFF.

The CDR3 nucleotides are TGTGCCAGCAGCCGGACTAGCGGGAGCAGGTGGGAGACCCAGTACTTC. Protein: CASSRTSGSRWETQYF. This sequence joins TRBV12-3 or TRBV12-4 and TRBJ2-5; 13 bases are a match to TRBD2. This CDR3 region has 16 residues. V trimming: 6 bases; J trimming: 5 bases; junction bases outside the gene matches: 9.

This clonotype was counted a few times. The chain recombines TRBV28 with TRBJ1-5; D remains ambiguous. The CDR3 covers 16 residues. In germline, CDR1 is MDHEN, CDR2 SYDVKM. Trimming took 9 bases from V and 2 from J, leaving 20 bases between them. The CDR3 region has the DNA TGTGCCAGTGGCCTTCTCGGGCCTGTCGGCAATCAGCCCCAGCATTTT. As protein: CASGLLGPVGNQPQHF.

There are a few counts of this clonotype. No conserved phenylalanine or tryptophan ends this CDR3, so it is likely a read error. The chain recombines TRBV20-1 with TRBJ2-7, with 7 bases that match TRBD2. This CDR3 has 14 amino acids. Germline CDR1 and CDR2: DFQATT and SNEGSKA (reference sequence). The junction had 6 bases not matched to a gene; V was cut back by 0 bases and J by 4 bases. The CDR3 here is CSARDQAGLYEQYL. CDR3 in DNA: TGCAGTGCTAGAGATCAAGCGGGACTATACGAGCAGTACCTC.

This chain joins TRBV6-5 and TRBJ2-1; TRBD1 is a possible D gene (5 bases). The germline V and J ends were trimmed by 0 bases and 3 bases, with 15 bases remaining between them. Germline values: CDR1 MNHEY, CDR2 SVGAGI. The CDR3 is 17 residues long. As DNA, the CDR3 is TGTGCCAGCAGTTACTCGAAAGAGACAGCTGACTACAATGAGCAGTTCTTC. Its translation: CASSYSKETADYNEQFF.

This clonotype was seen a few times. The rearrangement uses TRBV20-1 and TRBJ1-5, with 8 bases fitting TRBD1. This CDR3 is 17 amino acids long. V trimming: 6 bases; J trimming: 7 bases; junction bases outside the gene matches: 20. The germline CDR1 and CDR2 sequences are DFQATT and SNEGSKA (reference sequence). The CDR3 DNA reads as TGCAGTGCCCTCGATCCTGCGGACAGGGAGGGTTGGCAGCCCCAGCATTTT. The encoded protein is CSALDPADREGWQPQHF.

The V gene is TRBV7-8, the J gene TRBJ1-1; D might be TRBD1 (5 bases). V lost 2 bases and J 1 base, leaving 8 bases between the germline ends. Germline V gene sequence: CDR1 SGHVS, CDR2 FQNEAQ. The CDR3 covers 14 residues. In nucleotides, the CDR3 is TGTGCCAGCAGCTTAAAGGGACGGAACACTGAAGCTTTCTTT. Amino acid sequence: CASSLKGRNTEAFF.

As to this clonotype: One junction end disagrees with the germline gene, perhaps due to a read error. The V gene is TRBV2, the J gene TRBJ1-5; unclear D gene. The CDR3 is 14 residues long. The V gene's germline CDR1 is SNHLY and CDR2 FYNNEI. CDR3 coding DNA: TGCGCCAGCAGTGGGAACGGTGGCAATCAGCCCCAGCATTTT. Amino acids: CASSGNGGNQPQHF.

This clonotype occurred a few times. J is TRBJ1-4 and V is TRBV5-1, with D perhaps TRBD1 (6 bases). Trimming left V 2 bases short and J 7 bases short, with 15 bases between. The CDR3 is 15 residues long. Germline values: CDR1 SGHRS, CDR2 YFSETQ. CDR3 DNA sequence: TGCGCCAGCAGCTTCGGGACAACAGGAGGTGAAAAACTGTTTTTT. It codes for CASSFGTTGGEKLFF.

In DNA form, the CDR3 reads TGTGCCAGCAGTACAGGGGGCTTGGATCAGCCCCAGCATTTT. Encoded protein: CASSTGGLDQPQHF. The chain joins TRBV6-5 to TRBJ1-5; 9 positions match TRBD1. Germline CDR1 MNHEY, CDR2 SVGAGI. After removal of 5 bases from V and 5 bases from J, the junction contained 4 bases not matched to a gene. This CDR3 is 14 amino acids long.